A single sample gave rise to the 2 T cell receptor beta chains below, sequenced in a study of CD8 T cells in ankylosing spondylitis. MiXCR, run by TCRdb on the 5' RACE reads, gives a single entry per CDR3 protein. The table shows 50,000 to 70,000 distinct CDR3 sequences, with under 7.5% occurring only once. The material sequenced was synovial fluid, either unsorted or a sorted T cell fraction (not recorded which). The receptors here all came from a male donor with ankylosing spondylitis.

The sample holds a few counts of this clonotype. The chain links TRBV7-8 to TRBJ2-3; 7 nucleotides agree with TRBD2. Per germline, CDR1 SGHVS and CDR2 FQNEAQ. This CDR3 has 15 amino acids. The trim removed 4 bases at V and 2 bases at J, leaving 6 bases unmatched. The CDR3 DNA follows: TGTGCCAGCAGCTCGGGACTACCCTTCACAGATACGCAGTATTTT. It encodes CASSSGLPFTDTQYF.

This clonotype was observed at least ten times. A much larger clone sits a single nucleotide away, making a read error possible. The rearrangement uses TRBV5-1 and TRBJ2-7; no definite D call. The germline V gene has CDR1 SGHRS and CDR2 YFSETQ. This CDR3 contains 14 residues. The CDR3 DNA is TGCGCCAGCAGCTTGGGGCAGAACGCCTACGAGCGGTACTTC. Translated: CASSLGQNAYERYF.